A selection of T cell receptor beta chains follows, all from one sample in a study of cytomegalovirus exposure and HLA in healthy donors. Using immunoSEQ multiplex PCR, the repertoire was profiled, and TCRdb retains in-frame clones only, with some absent. The repertoire has approximately 110,000 clones, just over 75% of them found once; the top ten carry 8.2%. The material sequenced was PBMCs. The receptors were sampled from a man in his forties in good health and CMV-seropositive. CDR3s include the opening cysteine and the closing phenylalanine or tryptophan. Each record gives: V gene, J gene, D gene, clone size, CDR3 protein, CDR3 DNA. A D gene is named only where the DNA matches it firmly. Rows may omit the clone size; those that give it use once, few, many or a size class.

v_call: TRBV7-8; j_call: TRBJ2-7; d_call: -; clone_size: -; cdr3_aa: CASSPQGGEQYF; cdr3_nt: TGTGCCAGCAGCCCGCAGGGGGGCGAGCAGTACTTC
v_call: TRBV11-2; j_call: TRBJ2-1; d_call: -; clone_size: -; cdr3_aa: CASSFSLGGWDEQFF; cdr3_nt: TGTGCCAGCAGCTTCTCGTTAGGGGGTTGGGATGAGCAGTTCTTC
v_call: TRBV28; j_call: TRBJ1-1; d_call: TRBD1; clone_size: few; cdr3_aa: CASSSPGQGGTEAFF; cdr3_nt: TGTGCCAGCAGTTCGCCCGGACAGGGGGGGACTGAAGCTTTCTTT
v_call: TRBV7-8; j_call: TRBJ2-7; d_call: TRBD2; clone_size: -; cdr3_aa: CASSLEGGLADYEQYF; cdr3_nt: TGTGCCAGCAGCTTAGAAGGTGGACTAGCGGATTACGAGCAGTACTTC
v_call: TRBV28; j_call: TRBJ1-5; d_call: TRBD1; clone_size: -; cdr3_aa: CASSYGTGGLYYSNQPQHF; cdr3_nt: TGTGCCAGCAGTTATGGGACAGGGGGACTATATTATAGCAATCAGCCCCAGCATTTT
v_call: TRBV28; j_call: TRBJ2-2; d_call: -; clone_size: few; cdr3_aa: CASPDSTGELFF; cdr3_nt: TGTGCCAGTCCGGACAGCACCGGGGAGCTGTTTTTT
v_call: TRBV7-8; j_call: TRBJ2-3; d_call: TRBD1; clone_size: -; cdr3_aa: CASSLDPGQGTDTQYF; cdr3_nt: TGTGCCAGCAGCTTAGACCCGGGACAGGGGACAGATACGCAGTATTTT
v_call: TRBV18; j_call: TRBJ1-1; d_call: -; clone_size: -; cdr3_aa: CASSPPRGRTEAFF; cdr3_nt: TGTGCCAGCTCACCACCTCGGGGTCGGACTGAAGCTTTCTTT
v_call: TRBV7-8; j_call: TRBJ1-4; d_call: -; clone_size: -; cdr3_aa: CASSLGGVGEKLFF; cdr3_nt: TGTGCCAGCAGCTTAGGCGGGGTCGGTGAAAAACTGTTTTTT
v_call: TRBV7-8; j_call: TRBJ2-5; d_call: TRBD2; clone_size: -; cdr3_aa: CASSFSAGKRVEETQYF; cdr3_nt: TGTGCCAGCAGCTTTTCAGCGGGAAAGAGGGTCGAAGAGACCCAGTACTTC
v_call: TRBV7-9; j_call: TRBJ2-7; d_call: TRBD2; clone_size: -; cdr3_aa: CASSLASLAGVHEQYF; cdr3_nt: TGTGCCAGCAGCTTAGCCTCCCTAGCGGGAGTCCACGAGCAGTACTTC
v_call: TRBV6-5; j_call: TRBJ1-2; d_call: TRBD1; clone_size: -; cdr3_aa: CASSAGQGSYGYTF; cdr3_nt: TGTGCCAGCAGTGCGGGACAGGGATCCTATGGCTACACCTTC
v_call: TRBV10-1; j_call: TRBJ2-7; d_call: TRBD1; clone_size: -; cdr3_aa: CASSRDRGSYEQYF; cdr3_nt: TGCGCCAGCAGCCGGGACAGGGGTTCCTACGAGCAGTACTTC
v_call: TRBV11-2; j_call: TRBJ1-2; d_call: -; clone_size: -; cdr3_aa: CASSLQQGGGYGYTF; cdr3_nt: TGTGCCAGCAGCTTACAACAGGGAGGGGGCTATGGCTACACCTTC
v_call: TRBV7-6; j_call: TRBJ2-3; d_call: TRBD2; clone_size: -; cdr3_aa: CASSSGWTRSTDTQYF; cdr3_nt: TGTGCCAGCAGCTCTGGCTGGACTAGAAGCACAGATACGCAGTATTTT
v_call: TRBV7-9; j_call: TRBJ2-2; d_call: TRBD1; clone_size: few; cdr3_aa: CASSSWPDRGTGELFF; cdr3_nt: TGTGCCAGCAGCTCGTGGCCCGACAGGGGCACCGGGGAGCTGTTTTTT
v_call: TRBV2; j_call: TRBJ2-3; d_call: TRBD2; clone_size: -; cdr3_aa: CASSGWTSGKPDSSTDTQYF; cdr3_nt: TGTGCCAGCAGTGGCTGGACTAGCGGCAAACCAGATTCTAGCACAGATACGCAGTATTTT
v_call: TRBV9; j_call: TRBJ1-1; d_call: -; clone_size: -; cdr3_aa: CASSAGHLNTEAFF; cdr3_nt: TGTGCCAGCAGCGCCGGACACCTGAACACTGAAGCTTTCTTT
v_call: TRBV6-1; j_call: TRBJ2-3; d_call: -; clone_size: -; cdr3_aa: CASSEDNRGYTDTQYF; cdr3_nt: TGTGCCAGCAGTGAGGACAACCGCGGATACACAGATACGCAGTATTTT
v_call: TRBV7-3; j_call: TRBJ1-1; d_call: -; clone_size: -; cdr3_aa: CASSLHPMNTEAFF; cdr3_nt: TGTGCCAGCAGCTTACATCCCATGAACACTGAAGCTTTCTTT
v_call: TRBV6-5; j_call: TRBJ2-1; d_call: TRBD1; clone_size: -; cdr3_aa: CASSGQGARDEQFF; cdr3_nt: TGTGCCAGCTCGGGACAGGGGGCGCGGGATGAGCAGTTCTTC
v_call: TRBV27; j_call: TRBJ2-3; d_call: TRBD2; clone_size: -; cdr3_aa: CASSLRARAGGYTDTQYF; cdr3_nt: TGTGCCAGCAGTTTAAGGGCCCGAGCGGGAGGATACACAGATACGCAGTATTTT